Given below is one T cell receptor (beta chain) in context. This sample was included in a study of blood T cell repertoires in COVID-19. CDR3 length: 19 amino acids. Germline V CDR1 and CDR2: SGHRS, YFSETQ. Trimming left V 1 base short and J 1 base short, with 24 bases between. Data came from immunoSEQ multiplex PCR; TCRdb stores just in-frame clones and leaves some out. Seen here are about 190,000 clones, 65% to 85% observed once, and the top ten hold about 4.9%. The V and J genes are TRBV5-1 and TRBJ2-7; D not certain. The source material was peripheral blood. This TCR was sampled from a woman between 25 and 40 years old with acute or convalescent COVID-19. In DNA, the CDR3 is TGCGCCAGCAGCTTGCGCAGCGAGACGTCCCGAAGTGGGTCCTACGAGCAGTACTTC. It translates to CASSLRSETSRSGSYEQYF.